This paragraph reports one T cell receptor beta chain. Germline V lookup: CDR1 MGHRA, CDR2 YSYEKL. This CDR3 has 15 amino acids. Trimming shortened V by 0 bases and J by 10 bases, and 15 bases separated the two germline ends. The data are from a study of blood T cell repertoires in COVID-19. At the level of the study: Donors in the United States, Italy and Spain gave samples during acute or convalescent COVID-19. PBMCs, B-cell-depleted T cells, or T cells were the source of the cDNA or gDNA that made up the material.

In Seattle, patients joined the study during active infection and were tracked longitudinally. Methods used by the authors: By means of reference gene primer amplification, nucleated cell counts were estimated. Assay: immunoSEQ multiplex PCR; the TCRdb copy retains only in-frame clones and omits some. From that table come the V and J calls and clone size; the DNA was used to work out D and trimming. The sample includes some 160,000 clones, over 80% of them seen just once. Sequencing was performed on peripheral blood. The chain has TRBV4-1 and TRBJ1-4; no firm D call. The receptor comes from a woman aged 80 or over with COVID-19, enrolled during active disease. The CDR3 nucleotides read TGCGCCAGCAGCCAAGAGGGCGCCAAAATTGGAAAACTGTTTTTT. Its translation: CASSQEGAKIGKLFF.